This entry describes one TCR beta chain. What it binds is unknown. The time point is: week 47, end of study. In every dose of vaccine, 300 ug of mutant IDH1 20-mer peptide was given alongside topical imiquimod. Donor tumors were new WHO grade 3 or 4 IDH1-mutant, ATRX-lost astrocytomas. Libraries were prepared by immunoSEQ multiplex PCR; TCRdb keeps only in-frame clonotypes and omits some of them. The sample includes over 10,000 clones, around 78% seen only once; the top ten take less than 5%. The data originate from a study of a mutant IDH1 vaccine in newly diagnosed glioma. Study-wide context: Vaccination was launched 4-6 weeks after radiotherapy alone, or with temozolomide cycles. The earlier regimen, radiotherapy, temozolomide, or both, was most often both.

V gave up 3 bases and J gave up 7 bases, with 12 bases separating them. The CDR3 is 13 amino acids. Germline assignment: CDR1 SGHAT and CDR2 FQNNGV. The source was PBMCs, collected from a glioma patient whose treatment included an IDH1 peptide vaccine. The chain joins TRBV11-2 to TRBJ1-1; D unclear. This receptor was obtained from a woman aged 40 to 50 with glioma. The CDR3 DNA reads TGTGCCAGCAGCTTGAGGGCGGCAGTTGAAGCTTTCTTT. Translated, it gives CASSLRAAVEAFF.